The entry below describes one TCR beta chain. The target antigen is unknown. In the PCR, 60 Vbeta and 13 Jbeta primers were used. Assay used: immunoSEQ multiplex PCR; TCRdb lists only in-frame clones, some missing. The table shows about 90,000 clones, with 65% occurring only once. The entry originates in a study of cytomegalovirus exposure and HLA in healthy donors. Whole-study results and caveats: A later analysis linked a missense variant in DCLRE1C to the trimming of TCR beta V and J genes. Researchers left out some V segments, among them TRBV6-2 and TRBV6-3, as indistinguishable. CMV serostatus was the sole immune exposure information available. The classifier, whose performance was assessed in both the original and validation cohorts, reportedly diagnosed cytomegalovirus status with high specificity and sensitivity.

This CDR3 is built from 16 residues. The ends were cut back, 0 bases at V and 10 bases at J, with 16 bases in the middle. Looked up from germline, CDR1 is SGHDN and CDR2 is FVKESK. This clonotype was sampled from a woman in her fifties or sixties in good health and CMV-seropositive. The sample taken for sequencing was PBMCs. The V and J genes are TRBV14 and TRBJ1-6; D not resolved. The CDR3 is CASSQDKGPRESPLHF. CDR3 DNA: TGTGCCAGCAGCCAAGATAAGGGTCCGCGGGAGTCACCCCTCCACTTT.